Below, 8 T cell receptor beta chains from the same sample are listed, as sequenced in a study of vaccination effects on CD4 cells after COVID-19 (dated by TCRdb to the early 2020s). The ViraFEST assay stimulated PBMC with viral peptide pools and then used TCR sequencing to identify antigen-specific CD4+ T cell clonotypes by expansion. After around eleven days of culture, CD4+ T cells were isolated with the EasySep CD4+ T cell isolation kit. Each participant received two doses of an mRNA SARS-CoV-2 vaccine, either BNT162b2 or mRNA-1273. These receptors have no known antigen. The library relied on the immunoSEQ multiplex PCR assay. TCRdb retrieved this table from immuneACCESS and kept in-frame rearrangements only. Not all clones are present; in checked studies, unresolved V genes account for under half, and no reason is known for the remainder. This sample is represented by tens of thousands of clones; just under 80% of them were singletons. In total, the top ten clones hold 2% of the sample.

The sample here was CD4+ T cells from PBMCs cultured with HCoV-OC43 spike peptides, taken after COVID-19 vaccination. The sample's cell subset or site label is to be understood as: HCoV-OC43 spike overlapping peptide pool stimulation. The receptors were gathered from a human donor who received a COVID-19 vaccine.

This clone was seen a single time. This chain uses TRBV6-5 with TRBJ1-5; TRBD1 is a possible D gene (5 bases). The CDR3 is 15 amino acids. V lost 8 bases to trimming and J lost 2 bases, with 16 bases between them. The germline CDR1 and CDR2 sequences are MNHEY and SVGAGI. DNA for the CDR3: TGTGCCAGCGCCCAAGGACGGGGACGCAATCAGCCCCAGCATTTT. It encodes CASAQGRGRNQPQHF.

The rearrangement joins TRBV6-5 to TRBJ2-4; D may correspond to TRBD1 or TRBD2 (5 bases each). V gave up 10 bases and J gave up 7 bases, with 20 bases separating them. Germline values: CDR1 MNHEY, CDR2 SVGAGI. CDR3 length: 14 residues. DNA of the CDR3: TGTGCCACCCGGGACGTAGGCCAAAATAACATTCAGTACTTC. Encoded protein: CATRDVGQNNIQYF.

V gene TRBV30 combines with J gene TRBJ2-6; perhaps TRBD1 as D (6 bases). V was trimmed by 4 bases and J by 0 bases, leaving 16 bases between them. Germline loops: CDR1 GTSNPN, CDR2 SVGIG (reference sequence). This CDR3 comprises 17 residues. This CDR3 reads CAWNFDRTSSGANVLTF. CDR3 sequence (DNA): TGTGCCTGGAATTTTGACAGGACCAGCTCTGGGGCCAACGTCCTGACTTTC.

The chain joins TRBV9 to TRBJ2-2; TRBD2 might be the D (5 bases). Germline V gene lookup returns CDR1 SGDLS and CDR2 YYNGEE. Trimming stripped 9 bases from V and 0 bases from J, with 12 bases between. The CDR3 is 14 residues long. DNA of the CDR3: TGTGCCACCGGGCGGGCATCGAACACCGGGGAGCTGTTTTTT. As protein: CATGRASNTGELFF.

V is TRBV5-1 and J is TRBJ1-4; TRBD1 agrees at 8 bases. The CDR3 totals 15 residues. CDR1 and CDR2 (germline): SGHRS, YFSETQ. The V and J ends lost 4 bases and 4 bases, in that order; junction bases with no gene match: 6. The CDR3 protein is CASSRAGGYNEKLFF. CDR3 sequence (DNA): TGCGCCAGCAGCCGGGCAGGGGGCTATAATGAAAAACTGTTTTTT.

This clone has a handful of counts. V and J are TRBV6-2 or TRBV6-3 and TRBJ1-1; tentative D call: TRBD1 (5 bases). The V gene lost 0 bases and the J gene lost 4 bases, with 9 bases spanning the gap. CDR1 MNHEY and CDR2 SVGEGT come from the germline V gene. This CDR3 spans 14 amino acids. The DNA for the CDR3 is TGTGCCAGCAGTTACTCGACAGTTAGCACTGAAGCTTTCTTT. Amino acids: CASSYSTVSTEAFF.

Only a few counts were recorded for this clone. V and J are TRBV24-1 and TRBJ2-3; 11 bases agree with TRBD2. The CDR3 covers 16 residues. Germline lookup yields CDR1 KGHDR and CDR2 SFDVKD. J lost 5 bases, V lost 10 bases, and 13 bases had no gene match. The CDR3 loop reads CATTRGLAGGEDTQYF. The CDR3 coding sequence is TGTGCCACTACAAGGGGGCTAGCGGGGGGCGAAGATACGCAGTATTTT.

V and J are TRBV28 and TRBJ1-5, with D unresolved. CDR1 is MDHEN and CDR2 is SYDVKM in the germline V gene. V lost 6 bases and J 6 bases, leaving 9 bases between the germline ends. The CDR3 covers 12 residues. CDR3 protein: CASRRLAQPQHF. CDR3 DNA sequence: TGTGCCAGCAGACGATTAGCTCAGCCCCAGCATTTT.